A selection of T cell receptor beta chains follows, all from one sample in a study of blood T cells in healthy people across ages. TCRdb ran MiXCR on the 5' RACE reads and lists one entry per CDR3 protein. The sample lists more than 700,000 distinct CDR3 sequences, 40% to 65% seen once, with roughly 40% in the top ten. Sequencing used blood. The receptors were sampled from an older man in good health. Each CDR3 is given with its conserved first and last residue. The D gene is left open where the match is weak. Some rows have no size entry. The others give once, few or many, or a class for an expanded clone.

len | abundance | j_gene | v_gene | d_gene | CDR3nt | CDR3aa
14 | few | TRBJ2-5 | TRBV5-1 | TRBD1 | TGCGCCAGCAGCACAGGGGGCCTGGGGGAGACCCAGTACTTC | CASSTGGLGETQYF
19 | NA | TRBJ2-1 | TRBV9 | TRBD2 | TGTGCCAGCAGCGGAAGGAGGGAAGCGGGGGGGCCCTCCTACAATGAGCAGTTCTTC | CASSGRREAGGPSYNEQFF
14 | NA | TRBJ1-4 | TRBV7-2 | NA | TGTGCCAGCAGTGCGGACAGCGGCGATGAAAAACTGTTTTTT | CASSADSGDEKLFF
16 | NA | TRBJ2-7 | TRBV7-3 | TRBD1 | TGTGCCAGCAGCTATACCGGGACAGGGGGATCCTACGAGCAGTACTTC | CASSYTGTGGSYEQYF
19 | NA | TRBJ2-7 | TRBV3-1 | TRBD2 | TGTGCCAGCAGCCAAGATTTTTCGACTAGCGGGGCTGGATCCTACGAGCAGTACTTC | CASSQDFSTSGAGSYEQYF
17 | NA | TRBJ2-3 | TRBV11-2 | NA | TGTGCCAGCAGCTTAGATGGGGAGGGGGCCCAGCACAGATACGCGTATTTT | CASSLDGEGAQHRYAYF
13 | NA | TRBJ2-3 | TRBV29-1 | TRBD2 | TGCAGCGCTCCTAGCGGGAGTCTAGATACGCAGTATTTT | CSAPSGSLDTQYF
15 | NA | TRBJ2-1 | TRBV29-1 | NA | TGCAGCGTTGCCTTCGGGGCGGAGAGCATCAATGAGCAGTTCTTC | CSVAFGAESINEQFF
15 | NA | TRBJ2-1 | TRBV29-1 | NA | TGCAGCGTTATACAACAGGGAAGCGGCTACAATGAGCAGTTCTTC | CSVIQQGSGYNEQFF
15 | NA | TRBJ2-7 | TRBV20-1 | TRBD1 | TGCAGTGCTAGACCACAGGGGGCTCCTCCTCGCGAGCAGTACTTC | CSARPQGAPPREQYF
11 | few | TRBJ1-2 | TRBV3-1 | NA | TGTGCCAGCAGCCAGGGCAGTACCTACACCTTC | CASSQGSTYTF
15 | NA | TRBJ2-5 | TRBV12-3/TRBV12-4 | NA | TGTGCCAGCAGTTTAGCCGGGACAACCAAAGAGACCCAGTACTTC | CASSLAGTTKETQYF